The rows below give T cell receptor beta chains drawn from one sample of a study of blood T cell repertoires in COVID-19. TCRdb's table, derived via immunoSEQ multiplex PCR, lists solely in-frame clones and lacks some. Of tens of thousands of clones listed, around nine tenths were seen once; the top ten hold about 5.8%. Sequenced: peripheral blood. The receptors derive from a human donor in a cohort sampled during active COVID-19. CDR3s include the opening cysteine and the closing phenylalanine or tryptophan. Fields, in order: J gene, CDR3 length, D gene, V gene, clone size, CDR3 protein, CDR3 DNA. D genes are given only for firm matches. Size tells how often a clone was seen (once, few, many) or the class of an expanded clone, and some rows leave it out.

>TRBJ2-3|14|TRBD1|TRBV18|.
CASSRGTEGDTQYF
TGTGCCAGCTCCCGAGGGACAGAAGGAGATACGCAGTATTTT
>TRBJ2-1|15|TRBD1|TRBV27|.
CASSYQTGTPNEQFF
TGTGCCAGCAGTTATCAGACAGGGACCCCCAATGAGCAGTTCTTC
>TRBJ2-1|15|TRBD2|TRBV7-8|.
CASSSAWTSEDEQFF
TGTGCCAGCAGCTCCGCCTGGACTAGCGAAGATGAGCAGTTCTTC
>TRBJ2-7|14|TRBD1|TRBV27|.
CASSPGTGGNEQYF
TGTGCCAGCAGCCCAGGGACAGGGGGCAACGAGCAGTACTTC
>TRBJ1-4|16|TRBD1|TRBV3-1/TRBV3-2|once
CASSPFTGGRGEKLFF
TGTGCCAGCAGCCCTTTTACAGGGGGAAGAGGTGAAAAACTGTTTTTT
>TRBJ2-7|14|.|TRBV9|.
CASSAQGNSYEQYF
TGTGCCAGCAGCGCGCAGGGGAACTCCTACGAGCAGTACTTC
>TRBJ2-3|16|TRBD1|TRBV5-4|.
CASSLGQGAITDTQYF
TGTGCCAGCAGCTTGGGACAGGGGGCGATTACAGATACGCAGTATTTT
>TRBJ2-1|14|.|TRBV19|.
CASSPRWGGSEQFF
TGTGCCAGTAGTCCCCGTTGGGGGGGCTCTGAGCAGTTCTTC
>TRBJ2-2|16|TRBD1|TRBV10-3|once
CAITETGGKDTGELFF
TGTGCCATCACTGAAACAGGGGGCAAGGACACCGGGGAGCTGTTTTTT
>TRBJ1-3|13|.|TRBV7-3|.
CASSAGQGNTIYF
TGTGCCAGCAGCGCAGGGCAGGGAAACACCATATATTTT
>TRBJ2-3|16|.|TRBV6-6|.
CASLTSRRGTRDTQYF
TGTGCCAGCCTTACGTCCCGCAGGGGTACGCGAGATACGCAGTATTTT
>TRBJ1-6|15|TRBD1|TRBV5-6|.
CASSSTGVGNSPLHF
TGTGCCAGCAGCTCGACAGGGGTAGGTAATTCACCCCTCCACTTT
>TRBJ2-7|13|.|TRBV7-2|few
CASSPSRSYEQYF
TGTGCCAGCAGCCCCTCCAGGTCCTACGAGCAGTACTTC
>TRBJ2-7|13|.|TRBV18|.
CASSPAGIVAQYF
TGTGCCAGCTCACCTGCGGGGATAGTTGCGCAGTACTTC
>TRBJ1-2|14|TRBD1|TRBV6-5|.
CASRPTGDIRGYTF
TGTGCCAGCAGACCCACAGGGGACATCCGAGGCTACACCTTC
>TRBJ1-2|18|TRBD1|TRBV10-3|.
CAISESGPGTGAGYGYTF
TGTGCCATCAGTGAGTCGGGCCCCGGGACAGGGGCCGGTTATGGCTACACCTTC
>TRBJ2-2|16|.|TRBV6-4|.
CASSDLGRPNTGELFF
TGTGCCAGCAGTGACCTGGGCAGACCTAACACCGGGGAGCTGTTTTTT
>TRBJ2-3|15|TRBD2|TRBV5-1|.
CASSLGGGITDTQYF
TGCGCCAGCAGCTTGGGCGGGGGGATAACAGATACGCAGTATTTT
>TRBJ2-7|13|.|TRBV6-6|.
CASSQILAYEQYF
TGTGCCAGCAGCCAAATACTGGCCTACGAGCAGTACTTC
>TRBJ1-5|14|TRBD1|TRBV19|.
CASSIGQGNQPQHF
TGTGCCAGTAGCATTGGACAGGGCAATCAGCCCCAGCATTTT
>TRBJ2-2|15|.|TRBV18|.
CASSPLQQNTGELFF
TGTGCCAGCTCACCACTGCAACAGAACACCGGGGAGCTGTTTTTT
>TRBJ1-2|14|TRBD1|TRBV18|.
CASSPRTGFYGYTF
TGTGCCAGCTCACCCAGGACAGGATTCTATGGCTACACCTTC
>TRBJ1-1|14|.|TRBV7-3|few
CASRLGGVDTEAFF
TGTGCCAGCAGATTGGGTGGAGTTGACACTGAAGCTTTCTTT
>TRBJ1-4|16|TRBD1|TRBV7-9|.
CASSQTGGGIYEKLFF
TGTGCCAGCAGCCAAACAGGGGGCGGTATATATGAAAAACTGTTTTTT
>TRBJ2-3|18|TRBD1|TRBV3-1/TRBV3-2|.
CASSSGQGRILRTDTQYF
TGTGCCAGCAGCTCGGGACAGGGGCGAATCCTACGCACAGATACGCAGTATTTT
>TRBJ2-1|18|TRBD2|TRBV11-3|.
CASATGSSGGSSYNEQFF
TGTGCCAGCGCTACAGGGAGTAGCGGGGGGAGCTCCTACAATGAGCAGTTCTTC
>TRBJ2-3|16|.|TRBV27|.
CASSLRSKVSGDTQYF
TGTGCCAGCAGTTTAAGATCAAAGGTCTCGGGAGATACGCAGTATTTT
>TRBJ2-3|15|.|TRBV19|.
CASSTGGHLTDTQYF
TGTGCCAGTAGTACTGGGGGCCACCTCACAGATACGCAGTATTTT
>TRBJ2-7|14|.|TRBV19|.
CASSIGQGTYEQYF
TGTGCCAGTAGTATCGGGCAGGGGACCTACGAGCAGTACTTC
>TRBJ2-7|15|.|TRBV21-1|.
CASSKGQGAGYEQYF
TGTGCCAGCAGCAAAGGTCAGGGGGCGGGTTACGAGCAGTACTTC
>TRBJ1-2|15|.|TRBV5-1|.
CASSLSLGGHYGYTF
TGCGCCAGCAGCTTGAGTCTTGGGGGCCACTATGGCTACACCTTC
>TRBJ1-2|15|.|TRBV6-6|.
CASSYGTAANYGYTF
TGTGCCAGCAGTTACGGTACCGCAGCTAACTATGGCTACACCTTC
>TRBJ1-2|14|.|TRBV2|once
CASSEGALSYGYTF
TGTGCCAGCAGTGAAGGGGCGCTTAGCTATGGCTACACCTTC
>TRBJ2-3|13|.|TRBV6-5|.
CASSLQGTDTQYF
TGTGCCAGCAGCCTTCAGGGCACAGATACGCAGTATTTT
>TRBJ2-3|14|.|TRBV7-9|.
CASSFLGLTDTQYF
TGTGCCAGCAGCTTTCTAGGACTAACAGATACGCAGTATTTT
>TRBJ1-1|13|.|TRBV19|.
CASSKGVGAEAFF
TGTGCCAGTAGTAAGGGTGTAGGGGCTGAAGCTTTCTTT